This record concerns one T cell receptor (beta chain) sequence. Its matching antigen is unknown. Sequenced by immunoSEQ multiplex PCR; TCRdb stores in-frame clones only, minus some. This sample carries nearly 70,000 clones, 85% of them seen once, and the ten largest clones take about 6.3%. Looked up from germline, CDR1 is SGHVS and CDR2 is FNYEAQ. Trimming left V 2 bases short and J 0 bases short, with 14 bases between. The CDR3 length is 17 residues. This record comes from a study of OX40 agonist ivuxolimab in advanced cancers. The study sampled blood at baseline, cycle 4 day 1, and cycle 7 day 1. Study-wide findings and caveats: Within 6 weeks, CD4+ and CD8+ blood T cells expanded clonally at 0.1 to 3.0 mg/kg. It was also the case that some nonresponders had low normalized T-cell clonal expansion.

The clonotype originates from an adult with an advanced solid tumor such as melanoma, head and neck, liver or kidney cancer. This chain connects TRBV7-6 to TRBJ1-5; D is uncertain. The specimen was CD4+ or CD8+ T cells sorted from blood, collected in a trial of the OX40 agonist ivuxolimab. The CDR3 spells CASSLKSAGYSNQPQHF. CDR3 nucleotides: TGTGCCAGCAGCTTAAAGTCCGCCGGTTATAGCAATCAGCCCCAGCATTTT.